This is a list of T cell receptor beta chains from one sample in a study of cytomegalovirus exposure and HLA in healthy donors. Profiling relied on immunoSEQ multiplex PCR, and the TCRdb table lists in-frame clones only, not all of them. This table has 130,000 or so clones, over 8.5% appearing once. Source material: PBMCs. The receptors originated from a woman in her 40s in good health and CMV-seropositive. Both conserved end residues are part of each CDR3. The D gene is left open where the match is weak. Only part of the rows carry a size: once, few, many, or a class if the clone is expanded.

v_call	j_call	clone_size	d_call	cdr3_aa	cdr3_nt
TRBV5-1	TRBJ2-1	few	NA	CASSSGVIGGEQFF	TGCGCCAGCAGCTCTGGGGTTATAGGGGGTGAGCAGTTCTTC
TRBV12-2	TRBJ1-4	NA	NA	CASRLGTGTGGLANEKLFF	TGTGCAAGTCGCCTGGGAACCGGGACAGGGGGTCTCGCTAATGAAAAACTGTTTTTT
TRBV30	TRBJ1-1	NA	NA	CASHRVGTEAFF	TGTGCCAGCCACAGGGTCGGCACTGAAGCTTTCTTT
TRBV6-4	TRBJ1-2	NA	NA	CASSAGTLMLGYTF	TGTGCCAGCAGTGCCGGGACTTTGATGCTCGGCTACACCTTC
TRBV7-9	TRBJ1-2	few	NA	CASRVGNRAYGYTF	TGTGCCAGCCGCGTCGGGAACAGGGCCTATGGCTACACCTTC
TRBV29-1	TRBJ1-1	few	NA	CSVVGPLNTEAFF	TGCAGCGTTGTGGGGCCCCTGAACACTGAAGCTTTCTTT
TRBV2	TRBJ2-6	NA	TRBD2	CASSEGGNGANVLTF	TGTGCCAGCAGTGAGGGGGGGAATGGGGCCAACGTCCTGACTTTC
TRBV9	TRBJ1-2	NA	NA	CASSVGGTLYGYTF	TGTGCCAGCAGCGTTGGGGGGACTTTATATGGCTACACCTTC
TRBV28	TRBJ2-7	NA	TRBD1	CASGRQGYEQYF	TGTGCCAGCGGGCGACAGGGTTACGAGCAGTACTTC
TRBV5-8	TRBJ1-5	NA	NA	CASRGGVNSNQPQHF	TGTGCCAGCAGGGGGGGGGTTAATAGCAATCAGCCCCAGCATTTT
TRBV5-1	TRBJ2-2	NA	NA	CASKIDTSNTGELFF	TGCGCCAGCAAAATCGACACCTCGAACACCGGGGAGCTGTTTTTT
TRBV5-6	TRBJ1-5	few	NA	CASSLMGIGNQPQHF	TGTGCCAGCAGCTTGATGGGCATTGGGAATCAGCCCCAGCATTTT
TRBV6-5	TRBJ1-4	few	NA	CASSRENEKLFF	TGTGCCAGCAGTCGCGAAAATGAAAAACTGTTTTTT
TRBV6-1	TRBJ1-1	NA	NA	CASSEVPGYGTEAFF	TGTGCCAGCAGTGAAGTTCCAGGGTATGGCACTGAAGCTTTCTTT
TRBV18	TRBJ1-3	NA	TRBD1	CASSPTGQGDGNTIYF	TGTGCCAGCTCACCCACTGGACAGGGGGATGGAAACACCATATATTTT
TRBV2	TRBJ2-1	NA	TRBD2	CASRGGAGRDEQFF	TGTGCCAGCAGGGGTGGTGCGGGGAGGGATGAGCAGTTCTTC
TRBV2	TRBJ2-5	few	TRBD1	CASSGDRAKETQYF	TGTGCCAGCAGTGGGGACAGGGCTAAAGAGACCCAGTACTTC
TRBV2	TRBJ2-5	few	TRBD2	CASSALAGVIQETQYF	TGTGCCAGCAGCGCCCTAGCGGGGGTCATCCAAGAGACCCAGTACTTC
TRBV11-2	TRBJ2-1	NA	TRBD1	CASSLDRTGTGGFF	TGTGCCAGCAGCTTAGACCGTACCGGGACAGGGGGATTCTTC
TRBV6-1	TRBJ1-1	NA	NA	CASKRGRNTEAFF	TGTGCCAGCAAAAGGGGCAGGAACACTGAAGCTTTCTTT
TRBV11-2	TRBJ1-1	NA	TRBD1	CASSFEGATEAFF	TGTGCCAGCAGCTTTGAGGGGGCCACTGAAGCTTTCTTT
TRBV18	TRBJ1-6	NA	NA	CASSPMSRQAANSPLHF	TGTGCCAGCTCACCCATGTCGCGACAGGCTGCTAATTCACCCCTCCACTTT
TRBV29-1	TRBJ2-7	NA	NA	CSVGQLSTGEQYF	TGCAGCGTTGGACAGCTGAGTACGGGCGAGCAGTACTTC
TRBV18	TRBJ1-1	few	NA	CASSPDTNTEAFF	TGTGCCAGCTCACCAGACACCAACACTGAAGCTTTCTTT
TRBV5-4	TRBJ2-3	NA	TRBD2	CASSSLTGGRDTQYF	TGTGCCAGCAGTTCATTAACGGGGGGAAGGGATACGCAGTATTTT
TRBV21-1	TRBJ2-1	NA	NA	CASRLSRGRLGNNEQFF	TGTGCCAGCCGCCTCTCCAGGGGTCGGTTAGGAAACAATGAGCAGTTCTTC
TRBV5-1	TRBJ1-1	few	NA	CASSINGDSNTEAFF	TGCGCCAGCAGCATAAACGGGGACTCCAACACTGAAGCTTTCTTT
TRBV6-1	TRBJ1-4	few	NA	CASSENRVRATNEKLFF	TGTGCCAGCAGTGAAAACAGGGTTCGTGCAACTAATGAAAAACTGTTTTTT
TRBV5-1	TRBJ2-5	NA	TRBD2	CASSPELAGETQYF	TGCGCCAGCAGCCCCGAACTAGCGGGGGAGACCCAGTACTTC
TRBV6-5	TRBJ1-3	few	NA	CASSKQATGNTIYF	TGTGCCAGCAGCAAACAGGCCACTGGAAACACCATATATTTT
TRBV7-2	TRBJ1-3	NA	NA	CASSSTRTGNTIYF	TGTGCCAGCAGCTCCACAAGAACGGGAAACACCATATATTTT
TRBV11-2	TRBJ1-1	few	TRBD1	CASSLAAGGRAFF	TGTGCCAGCAGCTTAGCGGCAGGGGGGAGAGCTTTCTTT
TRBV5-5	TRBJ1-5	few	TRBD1	CASSGDRGFRPQHF	TGTGCCAGCAGCGGGGACAGGGGGTTTCGGCCCCAGCATTTT